This record looks at one TCR beta chain sequence and its context. Data came from immunoSEQ multiplex PCR; TCRdb stores just in-frame clones and leaves some out. Of 100,000 to 150,000 clones listed, roughly nine tenths are singletons. This specimen comes from a study of PD-1 blockade in mismatch repair-deficient tumors. V shed 2 bases and J shed 4 bases, with 8 bases lying between them. The CDR3 length is 14 residues. The V gene's germline CDR1 is MNHEY and CDR2 SVGAGI. The receptor was isolated from an adult with mismatch repair-deficient cancer. The sample was peripheral blood, taken 44 weeks after starting pembrolizumab. The chain combines TRBV6-5 with TRBJ1-4; D is undetermined. CDR3 in amino acids: CASSYGGSNEKLFF. CDR3 DNA: TGTGCCAGCAGTTACGGAGGGAGTAATGAAAAACTGTTTTTT.